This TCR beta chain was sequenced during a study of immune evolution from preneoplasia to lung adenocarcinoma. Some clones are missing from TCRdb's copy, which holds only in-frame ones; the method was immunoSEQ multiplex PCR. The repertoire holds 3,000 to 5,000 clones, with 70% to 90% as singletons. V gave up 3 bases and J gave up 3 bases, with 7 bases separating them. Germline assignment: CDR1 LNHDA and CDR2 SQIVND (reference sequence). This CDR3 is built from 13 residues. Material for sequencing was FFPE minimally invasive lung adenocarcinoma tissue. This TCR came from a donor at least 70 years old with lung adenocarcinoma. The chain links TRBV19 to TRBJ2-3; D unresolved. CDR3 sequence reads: CASSIQETDTQYF. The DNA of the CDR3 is TGTGCCAGTAGTATCCAAGAGACAGATACGCAGTATTTT.